These T cell receptor beta chains were read from a single sample in a study of T cells in Graves' hyperthyroidism and ophthalmopathy. A single record per CDR3 protein comes from TCRdb applying MiXCR to the multiplex PCR reads. The table shows about 180,000 distinct CDR3 sequences, with over 15% occurring only once. Sequences were obtained from blood. All receptors derive from a woman aged 45 to 65 with Graves' hyperthyroidism. The CDR3 runs from the conserved cysteine through the conserved F or W. The D gene is left open where the match is weak. Not all rows give a size; the values are once, few, many and, for expanded clones, a class.

D gene: -; V gene: TRBV28; clone size: many; J gene: TRBJ2-1; CDR3 length: 13; CDR3 DNA: TGTGCCAGCAGTTTGGGACGGTACAATGAGCAGTTCTTC; CDR3 protein: CASSLGRYNEQFF
D gene: -; V gene: TRBV18; clone size: many; J gene: TRBJ1-1; CDR3 length: 15; CDR3 DNA: TGTGCCAGCTCACCGGGACTATTTCGGAACACTGAAGCTTTCTTT; CDR3 protein: CASSPGLFRNTEAFF
D gene: -; V gene: TRBV27; clone size: many; J gene: TRBJ1-6; CDR3 length: 14; CDR3 DNA: TGTGCCAGCAGGTGGGACAAACCTAATTCACCCCTCCACTTT; CDR3 protein: CASRWDKPNSPLHF
D gene: TRBD1; V gene: TRBV4-2; clone size: few; J gene: TRBJ2-5; CDR3 length: 17; CDR3 DNA: TGTGCCAGCAGCCAAGACCCTATGACAGGGGGCCGGAAGACCCAGTACTTC; CDR3 protein: CASSQDPMTGGRKTQYF
D gene: -; V gene: TRBV27; clone size: -; J gene: TRBJ1-2; CDR3 length: 13; CDR3 DNA: TGTGCCAGCAGTTATTCCCCCGGGGATGGCTACACCTTC; CDR3 protein: CASSYSPGDGYTF
D gene: TRBD1; V gene: TRBV20-1; clone size: many; J gene: TRBJ1-2; CDR3 length: 14; CDR3 DNA: TGCAGTGCTAGTGGCGAGGCAGGGGGTGGTGGCTACACCTTC; CDR3 protein: CSASGEAGGGGYTF
D gene: -; V gene: TRBV6-1; clone size: many; J gene: TRBJ1-4; CDR3 length: 17; CDR3 DNA: TGTGCCAGCAGTGATTCCCTTCTGACAGCAACTAATGAAAAACTGTTTTTT; CDR3 protein: CASSDSLLTATNEKLFF
D gene: -; V gene: TRBV7-9; clone size: few; J gene: TRBJ1-3; CDR3 length: 14; CDR3 DNA: TGTGCCGAAAGGACGGACAGCTCTGGAAACACCATATATTTT; CDR3 protein: CAERTDSSGNTIYF
D gene: -; V gene: TRBV2; clone size: once; J gene: TRBJ2-1; CDR3 length: 18; CDR3 DNA: TGTGCCAGCAGTGAAAGGGGATTCGGGGCTATCTCCTACAATGAGCAGTTCTTC; CDR3 protein: CASSERGFGAISYNEQFF
D gene: -; V gene: TRBV29-1; clone size: few; J gene: TRBJ1-2; CDR3 length: 12; CDR3 DNA: TGCAGCGTTCAGGAGGGGTTGCGTGGCTACACCTTC; CDR3 protein: CSVQEGLRGYTF
D gene: -; V gene: TRBV20-1; clone size: many; J gene: TRBJ2-7; CDR3 length: 13; CDR3 DNA: TGCAGTGCTAGAGATTCGGGCTCCTACGAGCAGTACTTC; CDR3 protein: CSARDSGSYEQYF
D gene: -; V gene: TRBV3-1; clone size: many; J gene: TRBJ2-5; CDR3 length: 16; CDR3 DNA: TGTGCCAGCAGCCAAACACAGGCGGCGTACCAAGAGACCCAGTACTTC; CDR3 protein: CASSQTQAAYQETQYF
D gene: TRBD2; V gene: TRBV20-1; clone size: many; J gene: TRBJ2-3; CDR3 length: 16; CDR3 DNA: TGCAGTGCCGCGGGGGGGGGGCAATCTAGCACAGATACGCAGTATTTT; CDR3 protein: CSAAGGGQSSTDTQYF
D gene: TRBD1; V gene: TRBV29-1; clone size: many; J gene: TRBJ1-1; CDR3 length: 16; CDR3 DNA: TGCAGCGTTGATTTCAAGGGGGCGGCCTGGAACACTGAAGCTTTCTTT; CDR3 protein: CSVDFKGAAWNTEAFF
D gene: TRBD1; V gene: TRBV7-6; clone size: many; J gene: TRBJ2-3; CDR3 length: 15; CDR3 DNA: TGTGCCAGCAGCTTTGACAGGGTCTCGACAGATACGCAGTATTTT; CDR3 protein: CASSFDRVSTDTQYF
D gene: -; V gene: TRBV20-1; clone size: -; J gene: TRBJ2-3; CDR3 length: 17; CDR3 DNA: TGCAGTGCTAGACCTCCTCTAGGGGGGGGTTTCACAGGTACGCAGTATTTT; CDR3 protein: CSARPPLGGGFTGTQYF
D gene: -; V gene: TRBV2; clone size: many; J gene: TRBJ1-1; CDR3 length: 13; CDR3 DNA: TGTGCCAGCAGTGAAGAAAGAGGCACTGAAGCTTTCTTT; CDR3 protein: CASSEERGTEAFF
D gene: -; V gene: TRBV12-3/TRBV12-4; clone size: many; J gene: TRBJ1-2; CDR3 length: 13; CDR3 DNA: TGTGCCAGCATTCTCTCCGGCTCAAATGGCTACACCTTC; CDR3 protein: CASILSGSNGYTF
D gene: TRBD1; V gene: TRBV5-4; clone size: -; J gene: TRBJ1-2; CDR3 length: 18; CDR3 DNA: TGTGCCAGCAGCTCTCGGAAGGGGGCCCTTTGGGGTAACTATGGCTACACCTTC; CDR3 protein: CASSSRKGALWGNYGYTF
D gene: -; V gene: TRBV7-9; clone size: -; J gene: TRBJ1-1; CDR3 length: 13; CDR3 DNA: TGTGCCAGCAGCTTAGAGTCGGACACTGAAGCTTTCTTT; CDR3 protein: CASSLESDTEAFF